In this sample, the clone carrying this T cell receptor beta chain turned up many times. The target antigen is unknown. This entry belongs to a study of molecular identifiers for immune sequencing clone quantification. Looking at the study overall: Four of five RNA aliquots from around 20,000 or 100,000 naive CD8 T cells were sequenced. Findings and limits, study-wide: Among effectors, clones above 20 RNA copies held over 98% of molecules; among naive cells, under 1%. Identical barcode-sharing TCR molecules could lead to underestimated sizes for highly expanded clones.

Deletions cut 6 bases from V and 0 bases from J, with 15 bases between. CDR1 and CDR2 (germline): MDHEN, SYDVKM. The CDR3 loop spans 15 amino acids. CD8+CD4-CCR7+CD45RA+ cells were sorted as naive CD8 T cells. From the PCR reads, TCRdb called clonotypes with MiXCR, one entry per CDR3 protein. The sample consists of some 650,000 distinct CDR3 sequences, just under 20% of them appearing once. Sequenced: naive CD8+ T cells from blood, with Jurkat cell RNA spiked in. Regarding subset: FACS-sorted CD8+CD4-CCR7+CD45RA+ naive T cells. The rearrangement joins TRBV28 to TRBJ2-7; weak D call: TRBD2 (6 bases). This TCR derives from a human donor in good health. Some libraries in this study had Jurkat cell RNA spiked in. This CDR3 reads CASSKPRDFSYEQYF. In nucleotides, the CDR3 is TGTGCCAGCAGCAAACCCCGGGACTTCTCCTACGAGCAGTACTTC. Variable domain in full (rest from reference TRBV28 and TRBJ2-7): DVKVTQSSRYLVKRTGEKVFLECVQDMDHENMFWYRQDPGLGLRLIYFSYDVKMKEKGDIPEGYSVSREKKERFSLILESASTNQTSMYLCASSKPRDFSYEQYFGPGTRLTVT.